These 9 T cell receptor beta chains were sequenced from one sample in a study of cytomegalovirus exposure and HLA in healthy donors (dated by TCRdb to the late 2010s). The receptor library was made with the immunoSEQ multiplex PCR assay. The table comes from immuneACCESS by way of TCRdb, which keeps in-frame sequences with V and J called. Part of the clones is missing from these tables; in studies checked, under half for an unresolved V gene and the rest for unknown reasons. The sample records about 63,000 clones, roughly 90% of which are singletons. Together, the top ten hold roughly 1.2% of the sample. The sequenced sample was PBMCs. The receptors derive from a woman in her late teens or twenties in good health and CMV-seronegative.

This chain joins TRBV27 and TRBJ2-1; D possibly corresponds to TRBD1 (5 bases). CDR1 is MNHEY, CDR2 SMNVEV, per germline (reference sequence). V gave up 6 bases and J gave up 4 bases, with 22 bases separating them. CDR3 length: 17 residues. The CDR3, as DNA: TGTGCCAGCAGACGAGGACGACGACAGAGTCTTTACAATGAGCAGTTCTTC. Its protein is CASRRGRRQSLYNEQFF.

The rearrangement uses TRBV6-1 and TRBJ2-1; 8 nucleotides line up with TRBD2. The germline V gene encodes CDR1 MNHNS and CDR2 SASEGT. V was pared by 7 bases and J by 4 bases, with 9 bases of the junction left unmatched. This CDR3 contains 15 residues. Here the CDR3 reads CASTRTGGDYNEQFF. CDR3 in DNA: TGTGCCAGCACCCGGACGGGGGGGGATTACAATGAGCAGTTCTTC.

The chain joins TRBV7-9 to TRBJ2-7; TRBD2 aligns across 8 bases. Germline loops: CDR1 SEHNR, CDR2 FQNEAQ (reference sequence). The CDR3 runs to 16 residues. After removal of 5 bases from V and 2 bases from J, the junction contained 11 bases not matched to a gene. The CDR3 spells CASSPRPGTRAYEQYF. Here the CDR3 DNA reads TGTGCCAGCAGCCCGCGCCCCGGGACTAGGGCCTACGAGCAGTACTTC.

The chain couples TRBV28 to TRBJ2-3; D possibly corresponds to TRBD2 (5 bases). The CDR3 runs to 14 residues. Germline-derived CDR1 and CDR2 are MDHEN and SYDVKM. With 7 bases removed from V and 4 bases from J, the gap between germline ends came to 15 bases. The CDR3 loop is CASIASGFSDTQYF. CDR3 DNA sequence: TGTGCCAGCATCGCTTCGGGATTCTCAGATACGCAGTATTTT.

The J gene is TRBJ2-7, the V gene TRBV6-5; 9 bases align to TRBD2. The V and J ends lost 7 bases and 6 bases, in that order; junction bases with no gene match: 7. The length of the CDR3 is 13 residues. Germline CDR1 reads MNHEY; CDR2 reads SVGAGI. CDR3 loop: CASKRGDRREQYF. The CDR3 DNA is TGTGCCAGCAAGCGGGGGGACCGCCGCGAGCAGTACTTC.

This chain connects TRBV28 to TRBJ2-7, with 7 nucleotides matching TRBD1. Germline V gene data show CDR1 as MDHEN and CDR2 as SYDVKM. The CDR3 length is 17 residues. Trimming removed 5 bases from V and 1 base from J; junction bases left unmatched: 14. The CDR3 here is CASSPLRQGSPSYEQYF. CDR3 nucleotide sequence: TGTGCCAGCAGTCCTCTAAGACAGGGATCACCTTCCTACGAGCAGTACTTC. The whole variable domain, filled in from reference TRBV28 and TRBJ2-7, reads DVKVTQSSRYLVKRTGEKVFLECVQDMDHENMFWYRQDPGLGLRLIYFSYDVKMKEKGDIPEGYSVSREKKERFSLILESASTNQTSMYLCASSPLRQGSPSYEQYFGPGTRLTVT.

The J gene is TRBJ1-2, the V gene TRBV18; no clear D gene. V was shortened by 2 bases and J by 4 bases, with 14 bases between the two germline ends. The CDR3 runs to 15 residues. CDR1 and CDR2 from the germline V gene are KGHSH and LQKENI. The CDR3 DNA follows: TGTGCCAGCTCACCAAATACGACACAGTTCTATGGCTACACCTTC. Protein product: CASSPNTTQFYGYTF.

The V gene is TRBV19, the J gene TRBJ2-5, with D possibly matching TRBD1 (6 bases). Germline lookup yields CDR1 LNHDA and CDR2 SQIVND (reference sequence). CDR3 length: 13 amino acids. Trimming left V 5 bases short and J 3 bases short, with 10 bases between. As DNA, the CDR3 is TGTGCCAGTAGTGTTAACAGGGAAGAGACCCAGTACTTC. Translated: CASSVNREETQYF. Filled out from reference TRBV19 and TRBJ2-5, the complete variable domain reads DGGITQSPKYLFRKEGQNVTLSCEQNLNHDAMYWYRQDPGQGLRLIYYSQIVNDFQKGDIAEGYSVSREKKESFPLTVTSAQKNPTAFYLCASSVNREETQYFGPGTRLLVL.

V is TRBV28 and J is TRBJ2-1; 9 bases map to TRBD2. The CDR3 loop spans 15 amino acids. Germline-derived CDR1 and CDR2 are MDHEN and SYDVKM. J lost 5 bases, V lost 7 bases, and 9 bases had no gene match. The CDR3 DNA reads as TGTGCCAGCAACTCAGCGGGAGGCCTCCACAATGAGCAGTTCTTC. Its translation: CASNSAGGLHNEQFF. Complete variable domain (other parts from reference TRBV28 and TRBJ2-1): DVKVTQSSRYLVKRTGEKVFLECVQDMDHENMFWYRQDPGLGLRLIYFSYDVKMKEKGDIPEGYSVSREKKERFSLILESASTNQTSMYLCASNSAGGLHNEQFFGPGTRLTVL.